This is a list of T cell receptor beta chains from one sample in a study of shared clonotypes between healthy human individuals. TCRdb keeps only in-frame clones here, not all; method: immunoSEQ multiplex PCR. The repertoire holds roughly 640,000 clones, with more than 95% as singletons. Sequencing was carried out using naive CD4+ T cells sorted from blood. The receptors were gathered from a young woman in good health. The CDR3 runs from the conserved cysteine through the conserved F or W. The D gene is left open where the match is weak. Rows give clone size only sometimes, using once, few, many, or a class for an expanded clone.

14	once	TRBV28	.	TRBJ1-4	CASSSSGTSEKLFF	TGTGCCAGCAGTTCAAGCGGTACCTCCGAAAAACTGTTTTTT
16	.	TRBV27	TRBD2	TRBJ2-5	CASIGAGGGNQETQYF	TGTGCCAGCATCGGGGCGGGCGGGGGGAACCAAGAGACCCAGTACTTC
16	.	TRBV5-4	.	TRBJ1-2	CASSLAQRGAIYGYTF	TGTGCCAGCAGCTTGGCTCAGCGAGGGGCGATTTATGGCTACACCTTC
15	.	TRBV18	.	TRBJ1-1	CASSRRQVGNTEAFF	TGTGCCAGCTCACGCCGACAGGTGGGAAACACTGAAGCTTTCTTT
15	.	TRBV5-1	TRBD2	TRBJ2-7	CASSFGTSSSYEQYF	TGCGCCAGCAGCTTCGGGACTAGCAGCTCCTACGAGCAGTACTTC
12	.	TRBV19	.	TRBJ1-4	CASSMGPFNPFF	TGTGCCAGTAGTATGGGGCCTTTCAACCCGTTTTTT
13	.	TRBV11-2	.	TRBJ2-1	CASSLEDYNEQFF	TGTGCCAGCAGCTTAGAGGATTACAATGAGCAGTTCTTC
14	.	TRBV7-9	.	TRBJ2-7	CASSPTPSSYEQYF	TGTGCCAGCAGCCCCACTCCTAGCTCCTACGAGCAGTACTTC
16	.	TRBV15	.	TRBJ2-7	CATSRDLQHSSYEQYF	TGTGCCACCAGCAGAGACCTACAGCATAGCTCCTACGAGCAGTACTTC
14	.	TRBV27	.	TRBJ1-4	CASSLNRVGEKLFF	TGTGCCAGCAGTTTAAATAGGGTTGGGGAAAAACTGTTTTTT
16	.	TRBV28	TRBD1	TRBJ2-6	CASNRDSPSGANVLTF	TGTGCCAGCAATCGGGACAGTCCCTCTGGGGCCAACGTCCTGACTTTC
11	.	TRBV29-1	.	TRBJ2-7	CSVGRSEEQYF	TGCAGCGTTGGTCGATCTGAGGAGCAGTACTTC
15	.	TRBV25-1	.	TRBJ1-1	CASSEGGRMNTEAFF	TGTGCCAGCAGTGAGGGGGGAAGAATGAACACTGAAGCTTTCTTT
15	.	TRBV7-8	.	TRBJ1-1	CASSLDGRGYTEAFF	TGTGCCAGCAGCTTAGATGGCAGGGGATACACTGAAGCTTTCTTT
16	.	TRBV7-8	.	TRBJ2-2	CASSQTARPNTGELFF	TGTGCCAGCAGTCAGACAGCGAGGCCGAACACCGGGGAGCTGTTTTTT
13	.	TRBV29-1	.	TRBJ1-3	CSVVNSSGNTIYF	TGCAGCGTTGTCAACTCCTCTGGAAACACCATATATTTT
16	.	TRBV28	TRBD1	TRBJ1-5	CASSPRTGGRNQPQHF	TGTGCCAGCAGTCCGAGGACAGGGGGCCGGAATCAGCCCCAGCATTTT
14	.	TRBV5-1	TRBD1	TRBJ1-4	CASSRGTGGEKLFF	TGCGCCAGCAGCCGCGGGACAGGGGGTGAAAAACTGTTTTTT
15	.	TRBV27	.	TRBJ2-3	CASSFAPGRENTQYF	TGTGCCAGCAGTTTCGCCCCGGGACGGGAAAATACGCAGTATTTT
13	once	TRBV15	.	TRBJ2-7	CATSRDLGREQYF	TGTGCCACCAGCAGAGATTTAGGGCGCGAGCAGTACTTC
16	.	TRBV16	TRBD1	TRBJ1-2	CASSHPSGGVNYGYTF	TGTGCCAGCAGCCATCCCTCAGGGGGCGTAAACTATGGCTACACCTTC
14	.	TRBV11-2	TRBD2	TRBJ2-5	CASSSYRGGETQYF	TGTGCCAGCAGCTCCTATCGGGGGGGTGAGACCCAGTACTTC
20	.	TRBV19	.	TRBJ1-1	CASRHTLGKGKGGMNTEAFF	TGTGCCAGTAGGCATACCCTTGGTAAGGGTAAGGGAGGTATGAACACTGAAGCTTTCTTT
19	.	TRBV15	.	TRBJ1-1	CATSRGPISGQEINTEAFF	TGTGCCACCAGCAGAGGTCCCATCTCGGGCCAAGAAATCAACACTGAAGCTTTCTTT
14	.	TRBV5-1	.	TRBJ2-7	CASSLGGSFNEQYF	TGCGCCAGCAGCTTGGGGGGCAGCTTCAACGAGCAGTACTTC
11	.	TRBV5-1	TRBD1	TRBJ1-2	CASSSDRVYTF	TGCGCCAGCAGCTCGGACAGGGTCTACACCTTC
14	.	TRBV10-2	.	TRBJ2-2	CASSGWHLTGELFF	TGCGCCAGCAGTGGGTGGCACCTCACCGGGGAGCTGTTTTTT
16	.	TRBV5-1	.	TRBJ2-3	CASSLAQTPTTDTQYF	TGCGCCAGCAGCTTGGCGCAGACTCCCACAACAGATACGCAGTATTTT
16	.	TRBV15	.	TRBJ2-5	CATSSFGGDWQETQYF	TGTGCCACCAGCAGTTTTGGAGGCGATTGGCAAGAGACCCAGTACTTC
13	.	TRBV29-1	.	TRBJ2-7	CSYRQGPSYEQYF	TGCAGCTACCGACAAGGACCGTCCTACGAGCAGTACTTC
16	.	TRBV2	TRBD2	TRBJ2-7	CASSELLAGDTYEQYF	TGTGCCAGCAGTGAGTTACTAGCGGGAGATACCTACGAGCAGTACTTC
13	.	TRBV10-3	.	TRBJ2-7	CAISDPINYEQYF	TGTGCCATCAGTGACCCGATCAACTACGAGCAGTACTTC
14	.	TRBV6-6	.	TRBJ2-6	CASSFSSGANVLTF	TGTGCCAGCAGTTTTAGTTCTGGGGCCAACGTCCTGACTTTC
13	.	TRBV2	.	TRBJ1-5	CASSDGGNQPQHF	TGTGCCAGCAGCGATGGGGGAAATCAGCCCCAGCATTTT
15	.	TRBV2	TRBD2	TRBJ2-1	CASTPGLAVYNEQFF	TGTGCCAGCACCCCAGGACTAGCGGTTTACAATGAGCAGTTCTTC
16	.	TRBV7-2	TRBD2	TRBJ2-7	CASSLEGASGSYEQYF	TGTGCCAGCAGCTTAGAGGGTGCCAGCGGGAGCTACGAGCAGTACTTC
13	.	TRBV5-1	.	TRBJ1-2	CASSGGENYGYTF	TGCGCCAGCAGCGGAGGAGAAAACTATGGCTACACCTTC
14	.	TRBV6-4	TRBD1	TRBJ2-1	CASSQGTGGAGQFF	TGTGCCAGCAGTCAAGGGACAGGGGGCGCCGGGCAGTTCTTC